Shown below are 14 T cell receptor beta chains from a single sample sequenced in a study of cytomegalovirus exposure and HLA in healthy donors. PCR used 60 Vbeta primers and 13 Jbeta primers. Clones were read by immunoSEQ multiplex PCR, and TCRdb kept only the in-frame ones, dropping some. Of around 170,000 clones in the sample, roughly 80% are singletons; the top ten hold around 3%. Sequenced sample: PBMCs. The receptor set was obtained from a woman between 45 and 65 years old in good health and CMV-seropositive.

This chain links TRBV27 with TRBJ2-3, with 9 bases matching TRBD2. This CDR3 has 15 amino acids. V gave up 6 bases and J gave up 4 bases; unmatched junction bases: 8. CDR1 and CDR2 from the germline V gene are MNHEY and SMNVEV (reference sequence). In nucleotides, the CDR3 is TGTGCCAGCAGACGCGGGGGGGCGAGTGCAGATACGCAGTATTTT. This translates into CASRRGGASADTQYF.

This clone was observed a handful of times. The chain is built from TRBV15 and TRBJ1-2; D ambiguous. V dropped 5 bases and J dropped 4 bases, with 11 bases sitting between them. Germline-derived CDR1 and CDR2 are LNHNV and YYDKDF (reference sequence). This CDR3 has 13 residues. CDR3 loop: CATSSGEGYGYTF. For the CDR3, the DNA is TGTGCCACCAGCTCCGGGGAGGGCTATGGCTACACCTTC.

V and J are TRBV12-2 and TRBJ1-1; the D call TRBD1 from the table was never checked on the DNA. TRBV12-2 is an annotated pseudogene. This CDR3 has 16 residues. CDR3 region: CASRLAEDRDAVLAFF. The DNA of the CDR3 is TGTGCAAGTCGCTTAGCGGAGGACAGGGACGCCGTTTTAGCTTTCTTT.

This chain uses TRBV4-3 with TRBJ2-7; 7 positions agree with TRBD2. The CDR3 runs 16 residues. The germline CDR1 and CDR2 sequences are LGHNA and YSLEER. V gave up 1 base and J gave up 1 base; unmatched junction bases: 7. CDR3 region: CASSQGVTGGSYEQYF. Written as DNA, the CDR3 is TGCGCCAGCAGCCAAGGGGTGACCGGGGGGTCCTACGAGCAGTACTTC.

This clone showed up just a few times. This rearrangement joins TRBV10-3 to TRBJ1-5; D ambiguous. The V gene lost 11 bases and the J gene lost 5 bases, with 13 bases spanning the gap. The CDR3 has 12 amino acids. From germline, CDR1 is ENHRY and CDR2 SYGVKD. The chain's CDR3 is CADLGEYQPQHF. The CDR3 DNA reads TGTGCCGACCTCGGGGAATATCAGCCCCAGCATTTT.

Notes on this clone: The sample contains more than one DNA sequence encoding this CDR3. V and J are TRBV18 and TRBJ2-2; D is ambiguous. This CDR3 spans 12 amino acids. CDR1 and CDR2 (germline): KGHSH, LQKENI. Trimming took off 3 bases at V and 5 bases at J, with 4 bases between the two ends. CDR3 nucleotides: TGTGCCAGCTCACCCTCTACCGGGGAGCTGTTTTTT. Its protein product is CASSPSTGELFF.

J is TRBJ1-2 and V is TRBV5-5, with 8 bases that match TRBD1. Germline lookup yields CDR1 SGHKS and CDR2 YYEKEE (reference sequence). The CDR3 consists of 19 residues. The ends lost 1 base at V and 0 bases at J; junction bases unmatched: 14. The CDR3 bases are TGTGCCAGCAGCTTGATCGGACAGGGTACGATTGGAGCTAACTATGGCTACACCTTC. Protein product: CASSLIGQGTIGANYGYTF.

This clone showed up just a few times. Other DNA sequences in the sample encode the same CDR3. The chain couples TRBV7-3 to TRBJ1-6; D is ambiguous. V lost 2 bases to trimming and J lost 7 bases, with 9 bases between them. CDR3 length: 14 amino acids. CDR1 is SGHTA and CDR2 is FQGTGA in the germline V gene. The CDR3 spells CASSLEGGNSPLHF. CDR3 in DNA: TGTGCCAGCAGCTTAGAGGGAGGGAATTCACCCCTCCACTTT.

The chain is built from TRBV28 and TRBJ2-2, with 8 bases matching TRBD1. V shed 3 bases, J shed 5 bases, and the junction held 5 bases outside the gene matches. CDR1 MDHEN and CDR2 SYDVKM come from the germline V gene. This CDR3 has 15 amino acids. The CDR3 sequence: CASSFQGAGTGELFF. CDR3 in DNA: TGTGCCAGCAGTTTCCAGGGGGCAGGAACCGGGGAGCTGTTTTTT.

This clone has a count of ten or more. The rearrangement uses TRBV6-4 and TRBJ1-1; 8 bases align to TRBD1. The CDR3 covers 13 residues. The trim removed 6 bases at V and 5 bases at J, leaving 5 bases unmatched. Per germline, CDR1 MRHNA and CDR2 SNTAGT. CDR3 sequence (DNA): TGTGCCAGCAGGGACAGGGAGGGGACTGAAGCTTTCTTT. It is translated as CASRDREGTEAFF.

The rearrangement joins TRBV5-6 to TRBJ2-5; D call uncertain. V lost 0 bases and J lost 2, with 14 bases in between. The CDR3 consists of 16 residues. Germline V gives CDR1 SGHDT, CDR2 YYEEEE. CDR3 nucleotides: TGTGCCAGCAGCTTGGTTAACACGGGTTATCAAGAGACCCAGTACTTC. Its protein product is CASSLVNTGYQETQYF. The full variable domain, rest sourced from reference TRBV5-6 and TRBJ2-5, is DAGVTQSPTHLIKTRGQQVTLRCSPKSGHDTVSWYQQALGQGPQFIFQYYEEEERQRGNFPDRFSGHQFPNYSSELNVNALLLGDSALYLCASSLVNTGYQETQYFGPGTRLLVL.

This clone has only one observation. CDR3 in DNA: TGCGCCAGCAGCAAAGCCATTACAGGTTACCAAGAGACCCAGTACTTC. Amino acid sequence: CASSKAITGYQETQYF. The chain is built from TRBV4-1 and TRBJ2-5, with TRBD1 as a possible D gene (5 bases). Germline CDR1 is MGHRA and CDR2 is YSYEKL. V shed 5 bases and J shed 0 bases, with 16 bases lying between them. The length of the CDR3 is 16 residues.

J is TRBJ2-1 and V is TRBV27, with 10 bases matching TRBD2. Germline-derived CDR1 and CDR2 are MNHEY and SMNVEV (reference sequence). The CDR3 sequence is 15 residues long. The junction had 1 base not matched to a gene; V was cut back by 1 base and J by 4 bases. The CDR3 loop is CASSLLAGGYNEQFF. The CDR3 bases are TGTGCCAGCAGTTTATTAGCGGGGGGATACAATGAGCAGTTCTTC.

This sequence joins TRBV6-5 and TRBJ1-1; D is unclear. The CDR3 runs to 14 residues. Germline V lookup: CDR1 MNHEY, CDR2 SVGAGI. Trimming stripped 2 bases from V and 4 bases from J, with 11 bases between. The CDR3 reads CASSYTNRGTEAFF. CDR3 sequence (DNA): TGTGCCAGCAGTTACACCAATCGGGGCACTGAAGCTTTCTTT.